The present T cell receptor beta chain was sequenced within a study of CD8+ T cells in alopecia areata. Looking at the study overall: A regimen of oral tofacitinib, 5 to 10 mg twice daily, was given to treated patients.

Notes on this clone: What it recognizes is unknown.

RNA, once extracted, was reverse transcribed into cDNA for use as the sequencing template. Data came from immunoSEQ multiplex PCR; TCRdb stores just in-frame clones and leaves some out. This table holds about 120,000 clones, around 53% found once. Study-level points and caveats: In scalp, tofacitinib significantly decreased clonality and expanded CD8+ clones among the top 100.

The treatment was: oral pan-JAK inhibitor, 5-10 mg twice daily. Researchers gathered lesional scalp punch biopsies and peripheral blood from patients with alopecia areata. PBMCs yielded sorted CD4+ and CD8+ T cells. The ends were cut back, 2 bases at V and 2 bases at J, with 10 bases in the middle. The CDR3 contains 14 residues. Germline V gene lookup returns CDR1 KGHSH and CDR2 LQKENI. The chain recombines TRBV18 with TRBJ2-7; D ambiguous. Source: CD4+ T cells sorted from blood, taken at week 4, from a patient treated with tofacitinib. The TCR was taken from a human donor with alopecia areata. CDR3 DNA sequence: TGTGCCAGCTCACCAGGTTACTCTACCTACGAGCAGTACTTC. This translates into CASSPGYSTYEQYF.